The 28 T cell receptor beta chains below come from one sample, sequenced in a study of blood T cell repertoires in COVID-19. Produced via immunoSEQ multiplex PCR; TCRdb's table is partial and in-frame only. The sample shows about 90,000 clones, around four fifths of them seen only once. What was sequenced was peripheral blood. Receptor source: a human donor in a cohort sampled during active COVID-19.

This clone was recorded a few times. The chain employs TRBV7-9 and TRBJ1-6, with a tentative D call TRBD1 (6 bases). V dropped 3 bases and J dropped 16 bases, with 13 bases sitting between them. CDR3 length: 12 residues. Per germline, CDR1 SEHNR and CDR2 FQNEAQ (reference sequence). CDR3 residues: CASSFSGTTLHF. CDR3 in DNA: TGTGCCAGCAGCTTTTCCGGGACAACTCTCCACTTT.

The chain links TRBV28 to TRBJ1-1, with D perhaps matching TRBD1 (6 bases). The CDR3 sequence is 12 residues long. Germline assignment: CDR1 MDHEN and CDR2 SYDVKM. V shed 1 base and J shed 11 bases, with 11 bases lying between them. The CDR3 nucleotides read TGTGCCAGCAGTTTATTTACAGGGACGGCTTTCTTT. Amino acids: CASSLFTGTAFF.

This CDR3 reads CASSNVRSNQDTIYF. The CDR3 DNA follows: TGCGCCAGCAGTAACGTCAGGTCTAATCAAGACACCATATATTTT. This chain links TRBV10-2 with TRBJ1-3; D gene ambiguous. CDR3 length equals 15 residues. Germline V CDR1 and CDR2: WSHSY, SAAADI. The V end lost 5 bases, the J end lost 8 bases, and 19 bases lay between the germline ends.

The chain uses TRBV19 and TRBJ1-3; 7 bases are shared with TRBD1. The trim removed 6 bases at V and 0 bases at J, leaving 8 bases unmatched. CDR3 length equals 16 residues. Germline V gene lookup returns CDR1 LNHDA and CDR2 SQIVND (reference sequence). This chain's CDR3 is CASRRQGGPSGNTIYF. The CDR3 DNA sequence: TGTGCCAGTAGGAGGCAGGGGGGCCCCTCTGGAAACACCATATATTTT.

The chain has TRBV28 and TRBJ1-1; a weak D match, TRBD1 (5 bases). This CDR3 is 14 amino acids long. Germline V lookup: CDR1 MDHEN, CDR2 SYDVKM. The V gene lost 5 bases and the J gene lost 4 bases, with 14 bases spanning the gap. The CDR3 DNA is TGTGCCAGCAGTAAAAGACAAGGGGCCACTGAAGCTTTCTTT. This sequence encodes CASSKRQGATEAFF.

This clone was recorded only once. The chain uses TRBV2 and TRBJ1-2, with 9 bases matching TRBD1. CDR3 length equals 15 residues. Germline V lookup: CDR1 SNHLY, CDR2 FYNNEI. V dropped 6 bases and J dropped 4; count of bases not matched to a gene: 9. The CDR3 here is CASSPRQGGPYGYTF. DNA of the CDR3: TGTGCCAGCAGCCCCAGACAGGGGGGCCCCTATGGCTACACCTTC.

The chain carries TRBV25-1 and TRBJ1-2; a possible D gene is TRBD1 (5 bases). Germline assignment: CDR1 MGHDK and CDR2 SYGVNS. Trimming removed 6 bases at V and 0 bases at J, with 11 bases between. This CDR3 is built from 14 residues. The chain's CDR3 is CASRGGIANYGYTF. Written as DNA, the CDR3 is TGTGCCAGCAGGGGGGGGATAGCTAACTATGGCTACACCTTC.

The DNA for the CDR3 is TGCAGCGTCGGATGGGACAGTAATGAAAAACTGTTTTTT. This sequence encodes CSVGWDSNEKLFF. The chain carries TRBV29-1 and TRBJ1-4, with 7 bases matching TRBD1. Trimming removed 6 bases from V and 4 bases from J; junction bases left unmatched: 5. Germline CDR1 is SQVTM and CDR2 is ANQGSEA. The CDR3 has 13 residues.

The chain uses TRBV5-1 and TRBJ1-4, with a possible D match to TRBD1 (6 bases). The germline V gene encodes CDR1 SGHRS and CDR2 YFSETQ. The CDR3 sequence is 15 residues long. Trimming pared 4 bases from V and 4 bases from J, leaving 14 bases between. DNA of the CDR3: TGCGCCAGCAGCGGGCAGGGGTCGGTTAATGAAAAACTGTTTTTT. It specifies CASSGQGSVNEKLFF.

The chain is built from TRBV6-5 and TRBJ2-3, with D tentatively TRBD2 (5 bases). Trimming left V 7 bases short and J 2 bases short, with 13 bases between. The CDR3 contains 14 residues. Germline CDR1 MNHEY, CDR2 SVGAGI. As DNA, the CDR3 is TGTGCCAGCAAGTTCCCTAGCTCCACAGATACGCAGTATTTT. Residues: CASKFPSSTDTQYF.

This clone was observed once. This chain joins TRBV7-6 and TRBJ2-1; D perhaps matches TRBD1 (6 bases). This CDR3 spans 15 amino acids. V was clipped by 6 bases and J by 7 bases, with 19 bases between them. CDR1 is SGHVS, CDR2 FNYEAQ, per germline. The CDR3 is CASSPLQGNRNEQFF. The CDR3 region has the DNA TGTGCCAGCAGTCCACTCCAGGGGAATAGGAATGAGCAGTTCTTC.

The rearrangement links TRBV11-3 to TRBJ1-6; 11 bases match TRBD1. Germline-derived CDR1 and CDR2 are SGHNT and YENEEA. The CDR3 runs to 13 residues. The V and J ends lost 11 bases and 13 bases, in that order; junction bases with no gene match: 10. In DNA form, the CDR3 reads TGTGCCGAGGGACAGGGGGATGGTTGTCCCCTCCACTTT. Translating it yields CAEGQGDGCPLHF.

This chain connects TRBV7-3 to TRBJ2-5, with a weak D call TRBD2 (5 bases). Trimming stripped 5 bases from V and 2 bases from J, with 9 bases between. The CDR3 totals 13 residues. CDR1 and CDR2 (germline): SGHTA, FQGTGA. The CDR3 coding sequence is TGTGCCAGCAGCCGACTAAATCAAGAGACCCAGTACTTC. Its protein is CASSRLNQETQYF.

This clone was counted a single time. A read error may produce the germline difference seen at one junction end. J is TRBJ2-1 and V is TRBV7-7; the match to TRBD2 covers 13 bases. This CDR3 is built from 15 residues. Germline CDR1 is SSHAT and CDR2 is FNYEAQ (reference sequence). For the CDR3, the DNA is TGTGCTAGCAGCCCCGGACTAGCGGGGGCCGGGGAGCAGTTCTTC. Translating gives CASSPGLAGAGEQFF. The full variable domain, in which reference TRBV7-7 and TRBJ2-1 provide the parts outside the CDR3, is GAGVSQSPRYKVTKRGQDVTLRCDPISSHATLYWYQQALGQGPEFLTYFNYEAQPDKSGLPSDRFSAERPEGSISTLTIQRTEQRDSAMYRCASSPGLAGAGEQFFGPGTRLTVL.

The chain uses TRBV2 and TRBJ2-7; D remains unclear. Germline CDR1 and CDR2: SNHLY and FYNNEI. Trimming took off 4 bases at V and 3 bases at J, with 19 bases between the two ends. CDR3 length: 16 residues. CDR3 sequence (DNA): TGTGCCAGCAGTGCCGGCAGGTCCTCCCTTCGCTACGAGCAGTACTTC. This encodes CASSAGRSSLRYEQYF.

The CDR3, as DNA: TGTGCCAGCAGCCCGGGACTTTACACTTACAATGAGCAGTTCTTC. This sequence encodes CASSPGLYTYNEQFF. The rearrangement uses TRBV5-6 and TRBJ2-1, with D perhaps TRBD2 (6 bases). This CDR3 has 15 residues. V shed 4 bases and J shed 4 bases, with 15 bases lying between them. Germline assignment: CDR1 SGHDT and CDR2 YYEEEE.

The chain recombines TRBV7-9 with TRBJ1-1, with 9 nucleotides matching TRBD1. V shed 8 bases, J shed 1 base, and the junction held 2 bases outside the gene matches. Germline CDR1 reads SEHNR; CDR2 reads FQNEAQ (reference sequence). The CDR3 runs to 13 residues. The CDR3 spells CASRGQGNTEAFF. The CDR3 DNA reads TGTGCCAGCCGGGGACAGGGGAACACTGAAGCTTTCTTT.

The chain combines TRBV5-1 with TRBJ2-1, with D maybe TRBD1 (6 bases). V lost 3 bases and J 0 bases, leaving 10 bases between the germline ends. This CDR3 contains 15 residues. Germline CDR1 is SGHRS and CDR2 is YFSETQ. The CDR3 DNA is TGCGCCAGCAGCTCCACAGGGAGCTCCTACAATGAGCAGTTCTTC. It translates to CASSSTGSSYNEQFF.

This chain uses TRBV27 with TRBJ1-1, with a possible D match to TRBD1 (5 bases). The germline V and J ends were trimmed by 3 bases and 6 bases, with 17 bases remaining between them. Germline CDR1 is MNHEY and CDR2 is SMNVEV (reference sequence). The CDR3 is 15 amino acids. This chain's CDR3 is CASSLFPVAGAEAFF. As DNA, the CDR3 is TGTGCCAGCAGTTTGTTTCCCGTGGCGGGGGCTGAAGCTTTCTTT.

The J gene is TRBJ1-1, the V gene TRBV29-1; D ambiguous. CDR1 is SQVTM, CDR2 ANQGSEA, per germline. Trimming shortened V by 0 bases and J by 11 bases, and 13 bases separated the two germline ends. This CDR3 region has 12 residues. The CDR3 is CSVEESARRAFF. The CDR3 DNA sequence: TGCAGCGTTGAAGAGTCGGCTAGGCGGGCTTTCTTT.

This chain's CDR3 is CASSLPGLAGAPQNEQFF. The CDR3 DNA reads as TGCGCCAGCAGCCTCCCGGGACTAGCGGGGGCCCCACAGAATGAGCAGTTCTTC. The chain carries TRBV4-1 and TRBJ2-1, with 14 nucleotides matching TRBD2. This CDR3 is 18 amino acids long. Germline V gives CDR1 MGHRA, CDR2 YSYEKL. V dropped 4 bases and J dropped 7; count of bases not matched to a gene: 12.

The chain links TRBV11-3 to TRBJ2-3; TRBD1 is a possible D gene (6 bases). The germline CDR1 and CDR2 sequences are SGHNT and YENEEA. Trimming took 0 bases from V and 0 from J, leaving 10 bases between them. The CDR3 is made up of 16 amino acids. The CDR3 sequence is CASSLEVGGSTDTQYF. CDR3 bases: TGTGCCAGCAGCTTAGAAGTAGGGGGAAGCACAGATACGCAGTATTTT.

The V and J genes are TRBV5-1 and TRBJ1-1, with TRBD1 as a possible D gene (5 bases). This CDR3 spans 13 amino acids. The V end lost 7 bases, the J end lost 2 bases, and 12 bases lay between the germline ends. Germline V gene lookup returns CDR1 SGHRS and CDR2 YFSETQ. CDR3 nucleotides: TGCGCCAGCTTCAGGGACTTCAACACTGAAGCTTTCTTT. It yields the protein CASFRDFNTEAFF.

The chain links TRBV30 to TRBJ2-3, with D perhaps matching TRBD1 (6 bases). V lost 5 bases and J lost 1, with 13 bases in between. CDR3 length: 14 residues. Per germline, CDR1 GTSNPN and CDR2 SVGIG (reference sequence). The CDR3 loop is CAWERTDRTDTQYF. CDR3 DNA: TGTGCCTGGGAACGGACAGACCGCACAGATACGCAGTATTTT.

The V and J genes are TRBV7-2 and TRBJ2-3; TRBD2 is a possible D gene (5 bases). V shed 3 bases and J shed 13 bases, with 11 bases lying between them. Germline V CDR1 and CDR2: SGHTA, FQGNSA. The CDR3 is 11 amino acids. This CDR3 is CASSFAGPEYF. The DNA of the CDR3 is TGTGCCAGCAGCTTCGCGGGCCCCGAGTATTTT.

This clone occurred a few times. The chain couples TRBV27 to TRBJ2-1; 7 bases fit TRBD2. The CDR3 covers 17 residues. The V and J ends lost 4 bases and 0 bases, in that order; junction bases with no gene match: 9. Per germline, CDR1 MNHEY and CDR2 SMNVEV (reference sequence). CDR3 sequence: CASSSGLAEFSYNEQFF. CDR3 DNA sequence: TGTGCCAGCAGTTCGGGGCTAGCGGAGTTCTCCTACAATGAGCAGTTCTTC.

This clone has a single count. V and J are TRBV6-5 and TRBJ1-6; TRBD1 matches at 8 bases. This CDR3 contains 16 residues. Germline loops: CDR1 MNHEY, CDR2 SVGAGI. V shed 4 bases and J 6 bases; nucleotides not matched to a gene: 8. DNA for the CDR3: TGTGCCAGCAGTTCCTTAAGACAGGGGCGTAATTCACCCCTCCACTTT. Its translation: CASSSLRQGRNSPLHF.

The CDR3 loop is CASSYSQSRRTKGEKLFF. The CDR3 region has the DNA TGTGCCAGCAGTTACTCGCAGTCCCGCAGGACAAAAGGTGAAAAACTGTTTTTT. This chain connects TRBV6-2 or TRBV6-3 to TRBJ1-4; a weak D match, TRBD1 (5 bases). Germline assignment: CDR1 MNHEY and CDR2 SVGEGT. The CDR3 totals 18 residues. V lost 0 bases to trimming and J lost 7 bases, with 21 bases between them.